Listed below are T cell receptor beta chains from one sample, sequenced in a study of blood T cell repertoires in COVID-19. TCRdb's copy holds only in-frame clones and misses some; the assay was immunoSEQ multiplex PCR. The sample yields 45,000 to 55,000 clones, 88% seen once. What was sequenced was peripheral blood. These receptor sequences come from a human donor in a cohort sampled during active COVID-19. CDR3s include the opening cysteine and the closing phenylalanine or tryptophan. A D gene is named only where the DNA matches it firmly. Rows may omit the clone size; those that give it use once, few, many or a size class.

clone size	D gene	J gene	V gene	CDR3 DNA	CDR3 protein
.	TRBD2	TRBJ2-7	TRBV4-1	TGCGCCAGCAGCCAAACCTGGACTAGCTACGAGCAGTACTTC	CASSQTWTSYEQYF
.	TRBD2	TRBJ2-5	TRBV5-1	TGCGCCAGCAGTAATAGCGGGGGGGCCCGTCGAGAGACCCAGTACTTC	CASSNSGGARRETQYF
.	.	TRBJ1-1	TRBV6-4	TGTGCCAGCAGATTGGACAGTATGAACACTGAAGCTTTCTTT	CASRLDSMNTEAFF
.	.	TRBJ2-7	TRBV6-5	TGTGCCAGCAGTTCCCACTCCTACGAGCAGTACTTC	CASSSHSYEQYF
.	.	TRBJ2-1	TRBV27	TGTGCCAGCATAGGACTGGCCAGAACGAATGAGCAGTTCTTC	CASIGLARTNEQFF
.	.	TRBJ2-2	TRBV7-3	TGTGCCAGCAGCTTGGTAAGGGCAGGGAAGCATGGCGGGGAGCTGTTTTTT	CASSLVRAGKHGGELFF
.	.	TRBJ2-3	TRBV7-6	TGTGCCAGCAGCCCGCTCGGTAGCGGCCCTAGCACAGATACGCAGTATTTT	CASSPLGSGPSTDTQYF
once	.	TRBJ1-5	TRBV19	TGTGCCAGTAGTATCTCCCTTCAGCCCCAGCATTTT	CASSISLQPQHF
.	.	TRBJ2-4	TRBV6-2/TRBV6-3	TGTGCCAGCAGTGTCATCGCCAAAAACATTCAGTACTTC	CASSVIAKNIQYF
.	TRBD2	TRBJ2-1	TRBV7-3	TGTGCCAGCAGCCCCCGACTAGCGGGGGCTACCAATGAGCAGTTCTTC	CASSPRLAGATNEQFF
.	.	TRBJ1-2	TRBV5-1	TGCGCCAGCAGCTTCACCAACAGCAGCACCACGATATTCTATGGCTACACCTTC	CASSFTNSSTTIFYGYTF
.	.	TRBJ1-2	TRBV3-1/TRBV3-2	TGTGCCAGCAGCCAGGCCTCTGGGCAGCACTATGGCTACACCTTC	CASSQASGQHYGYTF